The clone carrying this TCR beta chain was found a few times. The antigen is unknown. These data belong to a study of vaccination effects on CD4 cells after COVID-19. The V and J ends lost 3 bases and 3 bases respectively, with 16 bases between them. The CDR3 has 16 residues. Germline values: CDR1 SGHTA, CDR2 FQGNSA. Sequencing used immunoSEQ multiplex PCR; TCRdb keeps in-frame clones, though not all of them. The sample includes around 37,000 clones, 73% seen only once; the top ten take 33%. CD4+ T cells specific for antigen were expanded with viral peptide pools by the ViraFEST assay before sequencing. Subsequent to a culture period of roughly 11 days, CD4+ T cells were isolated. This person's SARS-CoV-2 infection, confirmed by PCR, occurred between March and December 2020.

This TCR came from a human donor who had a prior SARS-CoV-2 infection. The sequencing here drew on CD4+ T cells from PBMCs cultured with a peptide pool, taken before COVID-19 vaccination. V is TRBV7-2 and J is TRBJ2-3; D perhaps matches TRBD2 (7 bases). CDR3 DNA sequence: TGTGCCAGCAGCTTTTCGTGGGGGGGCAGTACAGATACGCAGTATTTT. Translated: CASSFSWGGSTDTQYF. Based on the CDR3 plus reference TRBV7-2 and TRBJ2-3, the full variable domain is GAGVSQSPSNKVTEKGKDVELRCDPISGHTALYWYRQSLGQGLEFLIYFQGNSAPDKSGLPSDRFSAERTGGSVSTLTIQRTQQEDSAVYLCASSFSWGGSTDTQYFGPGTRLTVL.